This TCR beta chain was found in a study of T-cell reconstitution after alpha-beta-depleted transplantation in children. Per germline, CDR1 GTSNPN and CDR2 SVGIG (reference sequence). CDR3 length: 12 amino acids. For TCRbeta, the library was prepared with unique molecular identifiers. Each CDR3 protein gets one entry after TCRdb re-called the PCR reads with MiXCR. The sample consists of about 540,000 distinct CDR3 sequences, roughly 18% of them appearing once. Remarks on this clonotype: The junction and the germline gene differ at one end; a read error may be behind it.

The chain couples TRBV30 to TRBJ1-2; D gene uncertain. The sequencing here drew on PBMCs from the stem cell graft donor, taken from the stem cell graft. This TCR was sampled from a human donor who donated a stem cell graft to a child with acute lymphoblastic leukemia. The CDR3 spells CAWSPISRGVFF. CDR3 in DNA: TGTGCCTGGAGTCCTATCTCCCGAGGAGTTTTCTTC.